A selection of T cell receptor beta chains follows, all from one sample in a study of T and B cells in COVID-19 patients. Each CDR3 protein gets one entry after TCRdb re-called the multiplex PCR reads with MiXCR. The table has some 14,000 distinct CDR3 sequences, around 30% seen once. Material for sequencing was blood. The receptors were gathered from a human donor who had recovered from COVID-19. The CDR3 runs from the conserved cysteine through the conserved F or W. Fields, in order: J gene, D gene, clone size, V gene, CDR3 protein, CDR3 DNA. A D gene is named only where the DNA matches it firmly. Size values are once, few and many counts, or a class for expanded clones, and some rows have none.

j_call: TRBJ1-2
d_call: TRBD1
clone_size: medium-sized
v_call: TRBV19
cdr3_aa: CATRTGAYGYTF
cdr3_nt: TGTGCCACGAGGACAGGGGCGTATGGCTACACCTTC

j_call: TRBJ1-1
d_call: TRBD1
clone_size: few
v_call: TRBV5-6
cdr3_aa: CASSLGTAQANTEAFF
cdr3_nt: TGTGCCAGCAGCTTAGGGACAGCGCAGGCTAACACTGAAGCTTTCTTT

j_call: TRBJ2-1
d_call: TRBD1
clone_size: medium-sized
v_call: TRBV29-1
cdr3_aa: CSVEGQGVYNEQFF
cdr3_nt: TGCAGCGTTGAAGGGCAGGGGGTCTATAATGAGCAGTTCTTC

j_call: TRBJ2-1
d_call: .
clone_size: medium-sized
v_call: TRBV19
cdr3_aa: CASSIGGSYNEQFF
cdr3_nt: TGTGCCAGTAGTATTGGGGGATCCTACAATGAGCAGTTCTTC

j_call: TRBJ1-1
d_call: .
clone_size: .
v_call: TRBV6-2/TRBV6-3
cdr3_aa: CASSYPGEAFF
cdr3_nt: TGTGCCAGCAGTTACCCAGGAGAAGCTTTCTTT

j_call: TRBJ2-7
d_call: .
clone_size: few
v_call: TRBV30
cdr3_aa: CAWTFSAISYEQYF
cdr3_nt: TGTGCCTGGACCTTTTCGGCTATCTCCTACGAGCAGTACTTC

j_call: TRBJ2-7
d_call: TRBD1
clone_size: many
v_call: TRBV5-6
cdr3_aa: CASSHDRGTAYEQYF
cdr3_nt: TGTGCCAGCAGTCACGACAGGGGGACAGCCTACGAGCAGTACTTC

j_call: TRBJ2-7
d_call: TRBD2
clone_size: few
v_call: TRBV18
cdr3_aa: CASSSSGGVYEQYF
cdr3_nt: TGTGCCAGCTCATCTAGCGGGGGGGTCTACGAGCAGTACTTC

j_call: TRBJ2-5
d_call: .
clone_size: few
v_call: TRBV5-6
cdr3_aa: CASSPDSQETQYF
cdr3_nt: TGTGCCAGCAGCCCGGACAGCCAAGAGACCCAGTACTTC

j_call: TRBJ1-2
d_call: .
clone_size: few
v_call: TRBV6-2/TRBV6-3
cdr3_aa: CASVRDQFLNVYGYTF
cdr3_nt: TGTGCCAGCGTACGGGACCAGTTTCTCAACGTCTATGGCTACACCTTC

j_call: TRBJ2-7
d_call: .
clone_size: .
v_call: TRBV7-2
cdr3_aa: CASSFSASSYEQYF
cdr3_nt: TGTGCCAGCAGCTTCTCCGCAAGCTCCTACGAGCAGTACTTC

j_call: TRBJ1-1
d_call: .
clone_size: .
v_call: TRBV6-5
cdr3_aa: CATTRTSENTEAFF
cdr3_nt: TGTGCCACCACTCGAACCTCGGAGAACACTGAAGCTTTCTTT

j_call: TRBJ2-7
d_call: TRBD2
clone_size: .
v_call: TRBV7-9
cdr3_aa: CASSWEGNEQYF
cdr3_nt: TGTGCCAGCAGCTGGGAGGGGAACGAGCAGTACTTC

j_call: TRBJ2-3
d_call: TRBD2
clone_size: .
v_call: TRBV7-2
cdr3_aa: CASSLAGGRGDTQYF
cdr3_nt: TGTGCCAGCAGCTTAGCCGGCGGGAGAGGAGATACGCAGTATTTT

j_call: TRBJ1-5
d_call: TRBD1
clone_size: .
v_call: TRBV6-5
cdr3_aa: CASSTNRQGARNQPQHF
cdr3_nt: TGTGCCAGCAGCACTAATCGACAGGGGGCCCGCAATCAGCCCCAGCATTTT

j_call: TRBJ1-4
d_call: .
clone_size: once
v_call: TRBV7-4
cdr3_aa: CASSYSPNEKLFF
cdr3_nt: TGTGCCAGCAGTTATAGTCCCAATGAAAAACTGTTTTTT

j_call: TRBJ2-1
d_call: .
clone_size: .
v_call: TRBV6-1
cdr3_aa: CASSPDRANEQFF
cdr3_nt: TGTGCCAGCAGCCCGGATCGAGCAAATGAGCAGTTCTTC

j_call: TRBJ2-3
d_call: TRBD2
clone_size: .
v_call: TRBV29-1
cdr3_aa: CSVDRLAGDAQYF
cdr3_nt: TGCAGCGTAGACAGACTAGCGGGAGATGCGCAGTATTTT

j_call: TRBJ2-7
d_call: TRBD1
clone_size: medium-sized
v_call: TRBV5-4
cdr3_aa: CASSANHGDRVYEQYF
cdr3_nt: TGTGCCAGCAGCGCCAACCATGGGGACAGGGTGTACGAGCAGTACTTC

j_call: TRBJ2-7
d_call: TRBD2
clone_size: .
v_call: TRBV5-1
cdr3_aa: CASSPGPGTSGGIYEQYF
cdr3_nt: TGCGCCAGCAGCCCCGGCCCCGGGACTAGCGGGGGGATTTACGAGCAGTACTTC